Sequencing of this T cell receptor beta chain was carried out in a study of blood T cell repertoires in COVID-19 (dated by TCRdb to between 2020 and 2021). With regard to the full study: Samples covering the acute and convalescent phases of COVID-19 were provided by collaborators in the United States, Italy and Spain. The prospective study material was composed of cDNA or gDNA derived from T cells, B-cell-depleted T cells, or PBMCs. Samples were obtained from the ongoing ImmuneRACE study (first 160 participants) and from about 1,300 subjects provided by 6 global collaborators. The dataset comprised deeply sampled blood TCRbeta repertoires from subjects exposed to, actively infected with, or recovered from COVID-19. The repertoires were made available in a free public database intended to serve as a resource for research on the immune response to SARS-CoV-2. Sample metadata almost always included a de-identified subject ID, COVID-19 status, age in years and sex. Where available, HLA class I and class II types were taken from metadata supplied by the sample provider and were not determined by assay-based typing. Paper-wide results and their limitations: How much clinical and demographic metadata was included differed by source and by participant, and the metadata was provided uncurated.

From the cysteine up to the phenylalanine, the CDR3 has a length of 14 residues. The entry retains the CDR3 DNA only, 42 bases that are in frame from base 1. The junction shows trimming of 0 bases on V and 4 bases on J, and the gene matches do not reach 1 base of it. Reading the germline V gene (reference sequence) gives CDR1 GTSNPN and CDR2 SVGIG. Points on this clone: Its antigen is not yet known. No much larger clone exists at a distance of one base, and base qualities are not known.

Each collaborating institution followed its own protocols to collect whole blood in K2EDTA tubes. For TCRbeta analysis, collaborator samples were shipped as frozen whole blood, as isolated PBMCs, or as DNA extracted from either sample type. TCRbeta CDR3 regions were amplified from genomic DNA by means of the immunoSEQ Assay, a bias-controlled multiplex PCR. The paper's processing steps were these. Nucleated cell counts per sample were estimated from amplification of reference gene primers within the assay. To quantify the absolute abundance of each unique TCRbeta CDR3 rearrangement, sequence reads were collapsed and filtered. For each sample, productive Simpson clonality was calculated by taking the square root of Simpson's diversity index across productive rearrangements. Sourced from immuneACCESS, this table was stored by TCRdb with only in-frame sequences that have V and J called. A share of the clones is absent; for the studies checked, an unresolved V gene accounts for under half, and the remainder has no known explanation. V and J calls plus clone size are reproduced from that table; the DNA served to infer D and trimming. The sample data list over 200,000 clones, and 88% of these were observed just once. The biggest ten clones account for 2.5% to 3% of the sample.

The TCR was taken from a woman aged 55-69 years with acute or convalescent COVID-19. The sample was peripheral blood. The V and J genes are TRBV30 and TRBJ1-3, with TRBD1 identical over 9 junction bases. The base sequence is TGTGCCTGGAGTGTAGGGACAGGGGGAAACACCATATATTTT. Its protein product is CAWSVGTGGNTIYF.